Below, 5 T cell receptor beta chains from the same sample are listed, as sequenced in a study of T cells in Graves' hyperthyroidism and ophthalmopathy. It was RNA transcripts that yielded the amplified TCR beta CDR3 regions. A first-round RT-PCR of the TCR CDR3 used the HTBI primer set. MiXCR, applied by TCRdb to the multiplex PCR reads, yields one record per CDR3 protein. There are 500,000 or so distinct CDR3 sequences in the sample; 17% occur only once, and around 17% lies in the top ten. Sequenced sample: blood. The receptors stem from a woman aged 18-29 years with Graves' ophthalmopathy.

The CDR3 nucleotides read TGTGCCAGCAGCCGGTTTCCGTTGGGTGATGAGACCCAGTACTTC. Translation: CASSRFPLGDETQYF. The genes are TRBV3-1 and TRBJ2-5; D remains ambiguous. Trimming took off 4 bases at V and 5 bases at J, with 17 bases between the two ends. The germline gives CDR1 LGHDT, CDR2 YNNKEL (reference sequence). CDR3 length equals 15 residues.

The V gene is TRBV20-1, the J gene TRBJ1-1; TRBD1 might be the D (6 bases). Trimming took 2 bases from V and 3 from J, leaving 16 bases between them. This CDR3 has 15 amino acids. In germline, CDR1 is DFQATT, CDR2 SNEGSKA (reference sequence). CDR3 amino acids: CSARTGSGTHTEAFF. The CDR3 region has the DNA TGCAGTGCTAGAACAGGGTCTGGGACACACACTGAAGCTTTCTTT.

This clonotype was detected a few times. The chain couples TRBV20-1 to TRBJ2-4, with D perhaps given as TRBD1 or TRBD2 (5 bases each). Trimming removed 3 bases from V and 0 bases from J, with 15 bases in between. The CDR3 has 16 amino acids. Germline V gene sequence: CDR1 DFQATT, CDR2 SNEGSKA (reference sequence). The CDR3 nucleotides are TGCAGTGCTAGTGGAGAGAGGGGATTAGCCAAAAACATTCAGTACTTC. It is translated as CSASGERGLAKNIQYF.

This clonotype was seen at least ten times. The chain employs TRBV11-2 and TRBJ2-5, with a possible D match to TRBD2 (5 bases). Germline CDR1 SGHAT, CDR2 FQNNGV. The CDR3 is made up of 14 amino acids. Deletions cut 6 bases from V and 6 bases from J, with 17 bases between. The CDR3 loop is CASSLTRATKTQYF. The CDR3 coding sequence is TGTGCCAGCAGTCTAACGCGGGCTACAAAGACCCAGTACTTC.

This clonotype came up many times. The chain links TRBV6-1 to TRBJ2-7, with no clear D. The V end lost 5 bases, the J end lost 0 bases, and 11 bases lay between the germline ends. CDR1 is MNHNS, CDR2 SASEGT, per germline. The CDR3 is made up of 14 amino acids. CDR3 sequence reads: CASSLDKSSYEQYF. The CDR3 nucleotides are TGTGCCAGCAGTCTCGACAAGAGCTCCTACGAGCAGTACTTC.